Shown below are 23 T cell receptor beta chains from a single sample sequenced in a study of PD-L1 blockade in urothelial cancer. Generated by immunoSEQ multiplex PCR, the TCRdb table keeps only in-frame clones and is missing some. The sample has around 45,000 clones, about 91% seen once. Sequenced here: PBMCs, sampled around atezolizumab (anti-PD-L1) treatment. The receptors stem from an older man with urothelial cancer.

The rearrangement uses TRBV28 and TRBJ1-5, with TRBD1 as a possible D gene (6 bases). The CDR3 contains 14 residues. V was trimmed by 6 bases and J by 0 bases, leaving 9 bases between them. Germline values: CDR1 MDHEN, CDR2 SYDVKM. CDR3 DNA sequence: TGTGCCAGCAGCCGAGGGGGTAGCAATCAGCCCCAGCATTTT. Amino acids: CASSRGGSNQPQHF.

The rearrangement uses TRBV7-2 and TRBJ2-5, with 7 bases matching TRBD1. Trimming removed 5 bases from V and 5 bases from J; junction bases left unmatched: 14. Germline V gene data show CDR1 as SGHTA and CDR2 as FQGNSA. The CDR3 is 16 residues long. CDR3 nucleotide sequence: TGTGCCAGCAGCCCCGACAGGGATTCAAAAGGGGAGACCCAGTACTTC. Protein sequence: CASSPDRDSKGETQYF.

The V gene is TRBV5-1, the J gene TRBJ1-3; 7 nucleotides line up with TRBD1. The CDR3 contains 14 residues. The germline V gene encodes CDR1 SGHRS and CDR2 YFSETQ. V lost 2 bases and J lost 3; bases outside the gene matches: 2. CDR3 loop: CASSFGTDGNTIYF. The CDR3 DNA reads TGCGCCAGCAGCTTTGGGACAGATGGAAACACCATATATTTT.

This CDR3 reads CASSLYDRTREQFF. The CDR3 nucleotides are TGTGCCAGCAGTTTATATGATCGAACCCGGGAGCAGTTCTTC. This chain uses TRBV27 with TRBJ2-1; no reliable D call. Trimming stripped 1 base from V and 10 bases from J, with 14 bases between. This CDR3 spans 14 amino acids. From germline, CDR1 is MNHEY and CDR2 SMNVEV (reference sequence).

This chain joins TRBV30 and TRBJ1-2, with D possibly TRBD1 on 5 matching bases. Trimming cost V 3 bases and J 2 bases, with 13 bases left between them. Germline-derived CDR1 and CDR2 are GTSNPN and SVGIG (reference sequence). CDR3 length equals 14 residues. This CDR3 is CAWREGTANYGYTF. The CDR3 DNA is TGTGCCTGGAGGGAGGGGACTGCAAACTATGGCTACACCTTC. Based on the CDR3 plus reference TRBV30 and TRBJ1-2, the full variable domain is SQTIHQWPATLVQPVGSPLSLECTVEGTSNPNLYWYRQAAGRGLQLLFYSVGIGQISSEVPQNLSASRPQDRQFILSSKKLLLSDSGFYLCAWREGTANYGYTFGSGTRLTVV.

CDR3 coding DNA: TGTGCCATCAGTGAGTCCCGGGTCGACAGGGGACGTGGCTACACCTTC. Translation gives CAISESRVDRGRGYTF. This sequence joins TRBV10-3 and TRBJ1-2; 8 bases match TRBD1. The junction had 10 bases not matched to a gene; V was cut back by 0 bases and J by 7 bases. Germline V lookup: CDR1 ENHRY, CDR2 SYGVKD. This CDR3 region has 16 residues.

V usage is TRBV7-2 and J usage is TRBJ1-5; perhaps TRBD1 as D (6 bases). V lost 3 bases and J 2 bases, leaving 11 bases between the germline ends. The CDR3 contains 15 residues. Germline CDR1 is SGHTA and CDR2 is FQGNSA. In nucleotides, the CDR3 is TGTGCCAGCAGCTTTGGGGGCGCGGGCAATCAGCCCCAGCATTTT. Translated: CASSFGGAGNQPQHF. Looking up the rest from reference TRBV7-2 and TRBJ1-5 gives the full variable domain: GAGVSQSPSNKVTEKGKDVELRCDPISGHTALYWYRQSLGQGLEFLIYFQGNSAPDKSGLPSDRFSAERTGGSVSTLTIQRTQQEDSAVYLCASSFGGAGNQPQHFGDGTRLSIL.

The chain has TRBV29-1 and TRBJ1-2; TRBD1 is a possible D gene (5 bases). Germline assignment: CDR1 SQVTM and CDR2 ANQGSEA. CDR3 size: 12 residues. The V end lost 2 bases, the J end lost 8 bases, and 12 bases lay between the germline ends. CDR3 DNA sequence: TGCAGCGTTGAATTTACAGGTCGAGGCTACACCTTC. This codes for CSVEFTGRGYTF.

There are a few counts of this clone. The CDR3 is CLAVSTLSGGLHEQYF. The CDR3 DNA is TGTTTGGCAGTATCGACTTTGTCGGGGGGACTCCACGAGCAGTACTTC. The chain joins TRBV27 to TRBJ2-7, with 7 bases fitting TRBD2. From germline, CDR1 is MNHEY and CDR2 SMNVEV (reference sequence). This CDR3 spans 16 amino acids.

The J gene is TRBJ1-4, the V gene TRBV11-2; 7 bases map to TRBD1. Trimming at V came to 1 base and at J to 5 bases, leaving 4 bases not matched to a gene. Germline V gene data show CDR1 as SGHAT and CDR2 as FQNNGV. The CDR3 covers 15 residues. CDR3: CASSLADRENEKLFF. The DNA of the CDR3 is TGTGCCAGCAGCTTAGCAGACAGGGAGAATGAAAAACTGTTTTTT.

The genes are TRBV4-3 and TRBJ1-3; D is undetermined. The CDR3 covers 15 residues. From germline, CDR1 is LGHNA and CDR2 YSLEER. V was cut by 5 bases and J by 2 bases, with 13 bases left in between. DNA for the CDR3: TGCGCCAGCAGCTCATCCCTCGGGGCTGGAAACACCATATATTTT. This sequence encodes CASSSSLGAGNTIYF.

The rearrangement links TRBV11-2 to TRBJ2-3; the match to TRBD2 covers 11 bases. Germline assignment: CDR1 SGHAT and CDR2 FQNNGV. This CDR3 comprises 15 residues. Trimming removed 2 bases from V and 3 bases from J; junction bases left unmatched: 1. DNA of the CDR3: TGTGCCAGCAGCTTACCTAGCGGGAGGACAGATACGCAGTATTTT. Translating gives CASSLPSGRTDTQYF.

The chain links TRBV19 to TRBJ2-2; 7 bases fit TRBD1. The junction had 9 bases not matched to a gene; V was cut back by 4 bases and J by 7 bases. The CDR3 is made up of 15 amino acids. CDR1 and CDR2 from the germline V gene are LNHDA and SQIVND (reference sequence). CDR3 loop: CASSTLDRANGELFF. The CDR3 nucleotides are TGTGCCAGTAGTACCCTCGACAGGGCTAACGGGGAGCTGTTTTTT.

This chain uses TRBV27 with TRBJ2-5; D is ambiguous. V was cut by 6 bases and J by 5 bases, with 16 bases left in between. The CDR3 has 14 amino acids. Germline lookup yields CDR1 MNHEY and CDR2 SMNVEV (reference sequence). CDR3: CASRPFAPGETQYF. In DNA form, the CDR3 reads TGTGCCAGCAGACCATTCGCCCCAGGCGAGACCCAGTACTTC.

This clone showed up just once. The chain links TRBV5-1 to TRBJ2-1, with 9 bases matching TRBD2. The CDR3 runs to 15 residues. The germline gives CDR1 SGHRS, CDR2 YFSETQ. V shed 0 bases, J shed 10 bases, and the junction held 8 bases outside the gene matches. CDR3 bases: TGCGCCAGCAGCTTGGCGGCGGGAGGGCCGAACGAGCAGTTCTTC. It codes for CASSLAAGGPNEQFF.

The CDR3: CASSHRQGYTEAFF. CDR3 sequence (DNA): TGTGCCAGTAGTCACAGACAGGGCTACACTGAAGCTTTCTTT. The chain links TRBV19 to TRBJ1-1, with TRBD1 matching 7 bases. The CDR3 consists of 14 residues. Germline lookup yields CDR1 LNHDA and CDR2 SQIVND (reference sequence). Germline trimming cut 5 bases from V and 3 bases from J; bases unmatched to any gene: 6. Filled out from reference TRBV19 and TRBJ1-1, the complete variable domain reads DGGITQSPKYLFRKEGQNVTLSCEQNLNHDAMYWYRQDPGQGLRLIYYSQIVNDFQKGDIAEGYSVSREKKESFPLTVTSAQKNPTAFYLCASSHRQGYTEAFFGQGTRLTVV.

The chain couples TRBV12-2 to TRBJ2-7; the D call TRBD1 from the table was never checked on the DNA. TRBV12-2 has pseudogene status. CDR3 size: 19 residues. The CDR3: CASRLVGDMRTAPTYEQYF. CDR3 DNA sequence: TGTGCAAGTCGCTTAGTAGGGGATATGCGGACAGCCCCTACCTACGAGCAGTACTTC.

This clone was observed a single time. The junction does not match germline at one end; this may be a read error. The CDR3 region is CASSPTVNSGELFF. Here the CDR3 DNA reads TGTGCCAGCTCACCAACGGTGAACAGCGGGGAGCTGTTTTTT. The chain uses TRBV18 and TRBJ2-2; D uncertain. The CDR3 sequence is 14 residues long. Germline values: CDR1 KGHSH, CDR2 LQKENI.

This clone was seen once. This chain links TRBV12-5 with TRBJ2-7, with TRBD2 matching 7 bases. The CDR3 runs to 14 residues. J was trimmed by 2 bases and V by 5 bases; bases with no gene match: 6. In germline, CDR1 is LGHNT, CDR2 FRNRAP. Written as DNA, the CDR3 is TGTGCTAGTGGTACAAGCGGGATGCCCTACGAGCAGTACTTC. It yields the protein CASGTSGMPYEQYF.

This clone came up a few times. The rearrangement links TRBV19 to TRBJ2-1, with TRBD2 matching over 7 bases. With 0 bases clipped from V and 4 bases from J, the junction kept 3 bases outside the gene matches. CDR1 and CDR2 (germline): LNHDA, SQIVND (reference sequence). The CDR3 is 15 residues long. CDR3 protein: CASSIDLGGYNEQFF. CDR3 bases: TGTGCCAGTAGTATAGATCTGGGGGGGTACAATGAGCAGTTCTTC.

The CDR3: CASSASPAGGSDTQYF. As DNA, the CDR3 is TGTGCCAGCAGCGCCTCCCCAGCGGGAGGGTCGGATACGCAGTATTTT. The chain is built from TRBV9 and TRBJ2-3; TRBD2 matches at 10 bases. V trimming: 3 bases; J trimming: 6 bases; junction bases outside the gene matches: 10. The germline V gene has CDR1 SGDLS and CDR2 YYNGEE. The CDR3 loop spans 16 amino acids. Filled out from reference TRBV9 and TRBJ2-3, the complete variable domain reads DSGVTQTPKHLITATGQRVTLRCSPRSGDLSVYWYQQSLDQGLQFLIQYYNGEERAKGNILERFSAQQFPDLHSELNLSSLELGDSALYFCASSASPAGGSDTQYFGPGTRLTVL.

The V gene is TRBV5-6, the J gene TRBJ2-3; 9 nucleotides match TRBD2. V was clipped by 2 bases and J by 2 bases; unmatched bases: 6. This CDR3 has 16 residues. Germline CDR1 and CDR2: SGHDT and YYEEEE. CDR3 sequence: CASSLRREGATDTQYF. The CDR3 bases are TGTGCCAGCAGCTTAAGGCGGGAGGGTGCCACAGATACGCAGTATTTT.

Only a few counts were recorded for this clone. The V call is TRBV11-2, the J call TRBJ1-2; 10 bases match TRBD1. Per the germline V gene, CDR1 is SGHAT and CDR2 is FQNNGV. The CDR3 length is 16 residues. Germline trimming cut 5 bases from V and 4 bases from J; bases unmatched to any gene: 10. This chain's CDR3 is CASSRLGQGDGYGYTF. The DNA for the CDR3 is TGTGCCAGCAGCCGACTCGGACAGGGGGACGGCTATGGCTACACCTTC.